The clone carrying this T cell receptor beta chain has a single count. This specimen comes from a study of blood T cell repertoires in COVID-19. Study as a whole: Material from acute and convalescent COVID-19 was sourced from the United States, Italy and Spain. Sample material is recorded as cDNA or gDNA derived from T cells, B-cell-depleted T cells, or PBMCs.

Trimming at V came to 3 bases and at J to 6 bases, leaving 9 bases not matched to a gene. CDR3 size: 16 residues. Germline CDR1 is MNHEY and CDR2 is SVGAGI. In the source study's methods: How many nucleated cells were present was estimated from reference gene primer amplification. Here immunoSEQ multiplex PCR was the method, and the copy in TCRdb shows in-frame clones only, minus some. V and J calls plus clone size are reproduced from that table; the DNA served to infer D and trimming. Of some 140,000 clones in the sample, approximately 78% were seen once. The TCR was taken from a man older than 75 with acute or convalescent COVID-19. This rearrangement joins TRBV6-5 to TRBJ2-1; 9 positions agree with TRBD1. The sequenced sample was peripheral blood. CDR3 amino acids: CASSYAGQGRGNEQFF. The CDR3 DNA sequence: TGTGCCAGCAGTTATGCCGGACAGGGGAGGGGCAATGAGCAGTTCTTC.